This T cell receptor beta chain was sequenced in a study of brain T cells in children with intractable seizures. Surgery cases with the highest brain T cell transcript signatures were chosen for sequencing. Sequencing was performed with immunoSEQ multiplex PCR; in TCRdb, only in-frame clones are kept and a portion is missing. Counted here are tens of thousands of clones, approximately 94% occurring once; the ten biggest clones make up more than 1.5%. The junction had 8 bases not matched to a gene; V was cut back by 9 bases and J by 2 bases. The CDR3 has 14 amino acids. CDR1 and CDR2 from the germline V gene are SNHLY and FYNNEI.

The J gene is TRBJ2-3, the V gene TRBV2; 7 nucleotides align to TRBD2. Here the sequenced sample was peripheral blood, taken at surgery. This sequence was found in a boy less than two years old with tuberous sclerosis and intractable seizures. The CDR3 bases are TGTGCCAGACGAACTAGCGCCAACACAGATACGCAGTATTTT. Translating it yields CARRTSANTDTQYF. The variable domain in full, with the rest retrieved from reference TRBV2 and TRBJ2-3, is EPEVTQTPSHQVTQMGQEVILRCVPISNHLYFYWYRQILGQKVEFLVSFYNNEISEKSEIFDDQFSVERPDGSNFTLKIRSTKLEDSAMYFCARRTSANTDTQYFGPGTRLTVL.